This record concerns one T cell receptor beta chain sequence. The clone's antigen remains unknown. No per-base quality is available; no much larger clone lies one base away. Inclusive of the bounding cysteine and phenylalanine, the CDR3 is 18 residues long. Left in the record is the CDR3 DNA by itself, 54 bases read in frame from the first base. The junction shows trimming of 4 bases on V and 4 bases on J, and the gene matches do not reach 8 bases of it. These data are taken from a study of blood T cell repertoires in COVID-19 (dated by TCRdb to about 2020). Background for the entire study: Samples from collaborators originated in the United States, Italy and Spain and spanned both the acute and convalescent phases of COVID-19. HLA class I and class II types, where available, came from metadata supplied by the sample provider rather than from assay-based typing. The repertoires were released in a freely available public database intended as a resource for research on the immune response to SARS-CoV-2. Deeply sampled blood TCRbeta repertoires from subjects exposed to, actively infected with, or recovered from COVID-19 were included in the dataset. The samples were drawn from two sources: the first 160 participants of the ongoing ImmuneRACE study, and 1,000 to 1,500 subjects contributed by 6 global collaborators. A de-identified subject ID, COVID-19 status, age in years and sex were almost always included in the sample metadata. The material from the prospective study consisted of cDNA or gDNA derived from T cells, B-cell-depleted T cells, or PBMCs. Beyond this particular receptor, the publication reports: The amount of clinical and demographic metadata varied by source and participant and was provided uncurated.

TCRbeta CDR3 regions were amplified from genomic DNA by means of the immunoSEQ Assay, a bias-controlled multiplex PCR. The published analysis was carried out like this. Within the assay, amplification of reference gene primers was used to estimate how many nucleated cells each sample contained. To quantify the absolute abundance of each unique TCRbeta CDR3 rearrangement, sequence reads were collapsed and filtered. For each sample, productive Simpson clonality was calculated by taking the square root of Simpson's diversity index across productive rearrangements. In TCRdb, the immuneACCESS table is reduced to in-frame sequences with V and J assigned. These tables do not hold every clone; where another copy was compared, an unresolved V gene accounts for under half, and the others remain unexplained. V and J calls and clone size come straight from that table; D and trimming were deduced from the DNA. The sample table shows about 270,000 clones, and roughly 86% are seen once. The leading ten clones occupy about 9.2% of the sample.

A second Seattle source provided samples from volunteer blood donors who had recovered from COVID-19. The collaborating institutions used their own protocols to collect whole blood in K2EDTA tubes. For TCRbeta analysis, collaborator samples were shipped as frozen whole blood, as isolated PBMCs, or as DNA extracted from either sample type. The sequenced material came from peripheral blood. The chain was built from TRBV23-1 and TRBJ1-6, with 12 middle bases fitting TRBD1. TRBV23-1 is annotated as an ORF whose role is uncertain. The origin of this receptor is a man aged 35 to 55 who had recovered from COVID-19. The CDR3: CASSLSRDRGRYNSPLHF. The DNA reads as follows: TGCGCCAGCAGTCTTTCCCGGGACAGGGGGCGTTATAATTCACCCCTCCACTTT.